This T cell receptor beta chain originates from a study of vaccination and CD4 T cells after COVID-19. Concerning this clonotype: Its target is not known.

Treatment denoted: roughly ten-day PBMC culture with coronavirus spike peptide pools or control peptides (ViraFEST assay). The Oncomine TCR Beta short-read assay was what sequenced the DNA obtained from cultured CD4+ T cells. TCRdb reprocessed the PCR reads with MiXCR, giving one entry per CDR3 protein. Of 20,000 to 25,000 distinct CDR3 sequences listed, under 65% are singletons. CDR1 and CDR2 (germline): GTSNPN, SVGIG (reference sequence). The CDR3 consists of 15 residues. With 0 bases clipped from V and 7 bases from J, the junction kept 7 bases outside the gene matches. This clonotype was obtained from a human donor who received a COVID-19 vaccine. This material consisted of CD4+ T cells from blood, cultured in vitro, taken after SARS-CoV-2 vaccination. The chain combines TRBV30 with TRBJ2-2; TRBD2 aligns across 8 bases. This CDR3 reads CAWSVSRGGFGELFF. As DNA, the CDR3 is TGTGCCTGGAGTGTATCACGGGGGGGCTTCGGGGAGCTGTTTTTT.